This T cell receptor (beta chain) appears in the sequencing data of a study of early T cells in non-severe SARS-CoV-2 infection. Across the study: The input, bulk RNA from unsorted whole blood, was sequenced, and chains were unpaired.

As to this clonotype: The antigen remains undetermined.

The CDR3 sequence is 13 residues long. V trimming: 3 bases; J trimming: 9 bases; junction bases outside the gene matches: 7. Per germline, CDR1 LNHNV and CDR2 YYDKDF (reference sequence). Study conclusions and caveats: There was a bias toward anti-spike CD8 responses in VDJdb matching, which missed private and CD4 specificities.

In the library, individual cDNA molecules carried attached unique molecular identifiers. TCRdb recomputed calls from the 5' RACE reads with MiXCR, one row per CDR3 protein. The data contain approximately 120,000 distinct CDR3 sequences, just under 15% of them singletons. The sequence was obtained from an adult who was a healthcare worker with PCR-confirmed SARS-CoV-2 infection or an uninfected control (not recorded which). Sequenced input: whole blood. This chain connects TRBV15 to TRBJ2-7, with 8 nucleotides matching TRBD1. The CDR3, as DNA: TGTGCCACCAGCAGGGACAGGGTAACAGGGCAGTACTTC. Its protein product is CATSRDRVTGQYF.